One sample yielded the 15 T cell receptor beta chains listed below, sequenced in a study of blood T cell repertoires in COVID-19. Generated by immunoSEQ multiplex PCR, the TCRdb table keeps only in-frame clones and is missing some. The table lists 250,000 or so clones, more than 80% of them singletons, with around 5.5% in the top ten. Sequencing was performed on peripheral blood. The receptor source for this set is a human donor in a cohort sampled during active COVID-19.

The V call is TRBV19, the J call TRBJ1-1; 9 positions agree with TRBD1. J lost 6 bases, V lost 7 bases, and 9 bases had no gene match. Looked up from germline, CDR1 is LNHDA and CDR2 is SQIVND (reference sequence). This CDR3 spans 14 amino acids. The CDR3 DNA reads as TGTGCCAGTACCCGGACAGGGGAGAAAGCTGAAGCTTTCTTT. Translating gives CASTRTGEKAEAFF. The whole variable domain, filled in from reference TRBV19 and TRBJ1-1, reads DGGITQSPKYLFRKEGQNVTLSCEQNLNHDAMYWYRQDPGQGLRLIYYSQIVNDFQKGDIAEGYSVSREKKESFPLTVTSAQKNPTAFYLCASTRTGEKAEAFFGQGTRLTVV.

This clone has a handful of counts. V gene TRBV7-2 combines with J gene TRBJ2-7, with 10 bases that match TRBD2. V trimming: 6 bases; J trimming: 4 bases; junction bases outside the gene matches: 12. CDR3 size: 16 residues. Germline V lookup: CDR1 SGHTA, CDR2 FQGNSA. The CDR3 loop is CASRPPKAGGSYEQYF. In DNA, the CDR3 is TGTGCCAGCAGGCCCCCGAAAGCGGGAGGGTCATACGAGCAGTACTTC.

V gene TRBV7-9 combines with J gene TRBJ1-5; 7 bases are shared with TRBD1. Germline loops: CDR1 SEHNR, CDR2 FQNEAQ (reference sequence). CDR3 length: 14 residues. Trimming at V came to 2 bases and at J to 7 bases, leaving 5 bases not matched to a gene. CDR3 sequence: CASSLTTGNQPQHF. CDR3 nucleotide sequence: TGTGCCAGCAGCTTAACGACAGGGAACCAGCCCCAGCATTTT.

The chain uses TRBV5-1 and TRBJ1-1, with D maybe TRBD1 (5 bases). Germline lookup yields CDR1 SGHRS and CDR2 YFSETQ. V gave up 2 bases and J gave up 3 bases, with 11 bases separating them. The CDR3 consists of 14 residues. The CDR3 region is CASSFFIGDTEAFF. The CDR3 DNA follows: TGCGCCAGCAGCTTCTTCATAGGGGACACTGAAGCTTTCTTT.

The sample holds one count of this clone. The gene calls are TRBV9 and TRBJ1-2; 10 nucleotides align to TRBD1. Germline V gene sequence: CDR1 SGDLS, CDR2 YYNGEE. J was trimmed by 7 bases and V by 3 bases; bases with no gene match: 12. This CDR3 is 16 amino acids long. Here the CDR3 DNA reads TGTGCCAGCAGCGGTTCGGGGGGACAGGGGAGAGGTGGCTACACCTTC. Its protein product is CASSGSGGQGRGGYTF.

V is TRBV6-5 and J is TRBJ2-7, with 12 bases aligning to TRBD1. The CDR3 covers 15 residues. V was pared by 0 bases and J by 5 bases, with 2 bases of the junction left unmatched. The V gene's germline CDR1 is MNHEY and CDR2 SVGAGI. The chain's CDR3 is CASSYSRDRGHEQYF. Written as DNA, the CDR3 is TGTGCCAGCAGTTACTCCCGGGACAGGGGGCACGAGCAGTACTTC.

This clone was found a few times. The chain carries TRBV15 and TRBJ2-3, with TRBD1 as a possible D gene (5 bases). The V gene lost 2 bases and the J gene lost 4 bases, with 7 bases spanning the gap. CDR1 is LNHNV and CDR2 is YYDKDF in the germline V gene (reference sequence). This CDR3 comprises 13 residues. Here the CDR3 DNA reads TGTGCCACCAGCAGAAAGGGGTCAGATACGCAGTATTTT. This sequence encodes CATSRKGSDTQYF.

CDR3 nucleotide sequence: TGTGCCAGCTCACCCGCAGGGAATCCTTATAATTCACCCCTCCACTTT. This encodes CASSPAGNPYNSPLHF. The rearrangement uses TRBV18 and TRBJ1-6; D might be TRBD1 (5 bases). V was trimmed by 3 bases and J by 4 bases, leaving 13 bases between them. Germline CDR1 reads KGHSH; CDR2 reads LQKENI. CDR3 length: 16 amino acids. Looking up the rest from reference TRBV18 and TRBJ1-6 gives the full variable domain: NAGVMQNPRHLVRRRGQEARLRCSPMKGHSHVYWYRQLPEEGLKFMVYLQKENIIDESGMPKERFSAEFPKEGPSILRIQQVVRGDSAAYFCASSPAGNPYNSPLHFGNGTRLTVT.

This clone was detected a few times. The rearrangement joins TRBV11-1 to TRBJ1-1; 7 positions agree with TRBD1. This CDR3 has 14 amino acids. V lost 5 bases, J lost 6 bases, and 9 bases stayed unmatched. The germline gives CDR1 SGHAT, CDR2 FQDESV (reference sequence). The CDR3: CASSPELTGSEAFF. In DNA, the CDR3 is TGTGCCAGCAGCCCAGAGTTGACAGGGTCTGAAGCTTTCTTT.

The chain recombines TRBV19 with TRBJ1-1; 11 bases map to TRBD1. Germline V CDR1 and CDR2: LNHDA, SQIVND (reference sequence). The V and J ends lost 5 bases and 4 bases, in that order; junction bases with no gene match: 9. This CDR3 has 16 amino acids. In DNA, the CDR3 is TGTGCCAGTAGTGGCCAAGTTGGGACAGGGGGCACTGAAGCTTTCTTT. As protein: CASSGQVGTGGTEAFF.

The chain uses TRBV12-3 or TRBV12-4 and TRBJ2-1; D gene uncertain. V was clipped by 2 bases and J by 9 bases, with 8 bases between them. CDR3 length: 12 amino acids. CDR3 protein: CASSLRIGEQFF. CDR3 bases: TGTGCCAGCAGTTTAAGAATCGGTGAGCAGTTCTTC.

The chain links TRBV9 to TRBJ2-1, with a tentative D call TRBD2 (6 bases). Germline CDR1 SGDLS, CDR2 YYNGEE. This CDR3 region has 15 residues. The V end lost 0 bases, the J end lost 7 bases, and 14 bases lay between the germline ends. The CDR3 DNA reads TGTGCCAGCAGCGTAGGCGGAGGGTTGGGGAATGAGCAGTTCTTC. Translated, it gives CASSVGGGLGNEQFF.

V is TRBV10-1 and J is TRBJ2-7, with TRBD1 matching over 10 bases. CDR3 length: 16 amino acids. Germline lookup yields CDR1 WNHNN and CDR2 SYGVQD (reference sequence). The J segment lost 3 bases and the V segment lost 5 bases, leaving 10 bases of the junction unmatched. The CDR3 nucleotides are TGCGCCAGCAGTCCCTCGCGGGACAGGGGACGCTACGAGCAGTACTTC. Translated: CASSPSRDRGRYEQYF.

The chain uses TRBV10-3 and TRBJ2-2, with D possibly being TRBD2 (5 bases). Trimming took off 7 bases at V and 3 bases at J, with 12 bases between the two ends. The germline CDR1 and CDR2 sequences are ENHRY and SYGVKD. This CDR3 contains 14 residues. The CDR3 nucleotides are TGTGCCATCACCGCACGGGGTGACACCGGGGAGCTGTTTTTT. It encodes CAITARGDTGELFF.

The J gene is TRBJ2-7, the V gene TRBV10-3; 7 bases are a match to TRBD2. The germline V gene has CDR1 ENHRY and CDR2 SYGVKD. The CDR3 runs to 13 residues. Germline trimming cut 7 bases from V and 0 bases from J; bases unmatched to any gene: 3. The CDR3 DNA reads as TGTGCCATCACCGGCGGGAGCTCCTACGAGCAGTACTTC. Translating it yields CAITGGSSYEQYF.